This entry lists 4 T cell receptor beta chains sequenced from one sample in a study of blood T cells in healthy people across ages. Then a second PCR, running roughly 6 to 12 cycles, was carried out with a sample-barcoded 5' primer and a J-beta primer mix. TCRdb independently ran MiXCR on the 5' RACE reads; one entry per CDR3 protein. This sample carries fewer than 950,000 distinct CDR3 sequences, about 53% of them seen once, and the ten largest clones take 40% to 50%. Sequenced sample: blood. These receptors were collected from an elderly man in good health.

CDR3 sequence reads: CSVEDLDTEAFF. Here the CDR3 DNA reads TGCAGCGTTGAAGATCTGGACACTGAAGCTTTCTTT. V and J are TRBV29-1 and TRBJ1-1; D ambiguous. Germline values: CDR1 SQVTM, CDR2 ANQGSEA. This CDR3 has 12 residues. Trimming left V 0 bases short and J 3 bases short, with 5 bases between.

The chain carries TRBV6-2 or TRBV6-3 and TRBJ2-2; 7 bases are a match to TRBD2. This CDR3 has 16 amino acids. Germline CDR1 is MNHEY and CDR2 is SVGEGT. The V gene end was trimmed by 8 bases and the J gene end by 4 bases; junction bases not matched to a gene: 13. CDR3 in amino acids: CASGHSPPGGTGELFF. The CDR3 DNA is TGTGCCAGCGGGCACAGCCCCCCGGGGGGCACCGGGGAGCTGTTTTTT.

The chain couples TRBV24-1 to TRBJ2-1; D gene ambiguous. The tail of the sequence fits TRBJ2-7 better, so the J call may be wrong. Germline-derived CDR1 and CDR2 are KGHDR and SFDVKD. CDR3 length: 14 residues. The CDR3 spells CATSDPSAYNEQYF. CDR3 coding DNA: TGTGCCACCAGTGACCCGTCAGCCTACAATGAGCAGTACTTC.

The V call is TRBV13, the J call TRBJ2-5, with D perhaps matching TRBD1 (6 bases). The CDR3 length is 14 residues. CDR1 and CDR2 (germline): PRHDT, FYEKMQ (reference sequence). V was trimmed by 4 bases and J by 5 bases, leaving 14 bases between them. The CDR3 protein is CASSSRGRSETQYF. The CDR3 DNA sequence: TGTGCCAGCAGCTCCAGGGGTCGGAGTGAGACCCAGTACTTC.